The rows below give T cell receptor beta chains drawn from one sample of a study of cytomegalovirus exposure and HLA in healthy donors. The protocol was immunoSEQ multiplex PCR, while the TCRdb copy is restricted to in-frame clones and leaves out a portion. The data hold over 150,000 clones, with approximately 74% observed a single time. Sequenced: PBMCs. The receptor set was obtained from a woman aged 25 to 39 in good health and CMV-seronegative. Each CDR3 is given with its conserved first and last residue. A D gene is named only where the DNA matches it firmly. The size field is filled for only some rows; it gives once, few, many or a size class.

clone size: .; V gene: TRBV4-1; J gene: TRBJ2-2; D gene: .; CDR3 DNA: TGCGCCAGCAGCCAAGATCTCGACGACTCATACACCGGGGAGCTGTTTTTT; CDR3 protein: CASSQDLDDSYTGELFF
clone size: few; V gene: TRBV2; J gene: TRBJ2-7; D gene: TRBD1; CDR3 DNA: TGTGCCAGCAGTGACAGGACAGGGAAACCTAGCGAGCAGTACTTC; CDR3 protein: CASSDRTGKPSEQYF
clone size: .; V gene: TRBV18; J gene: TRBJ1-4; D gene: .; CDR3 DNA: TGTGCCAGCTCCCAGGCGATTAATGAAAAACTGTTTTTT; CDR3 protein: CASSQAINEKLFF
clone size: few; V gene: TRBV28; J gene: TRBJ2-7; D gene: .; CDR3 DNA: TGTGCCAGCAGTCCGCGGGACGCTAGCTCCTACGAGCAGTACTTC; CDR3 protein: CASSPRDASSYEQYF
clone size: .; V gene: TRBV5-6; J gene: TRBJ2-2; D gene: .; CDR3 DNA: TGTGCCAGCAGCTTGGGGACAGGGAGGGGCACCGGGGAGCTGTTTTTT; CDR3 protein: CASSLGTGRGTGELFF
clone size: .; V gene: TRBV6-5; J gene: TRBJ2-7; D gene: TRBD1; CDR3 DNA: TGTGCCAGCAGTTACCCGGGACAGGGTAACGAGCAGTACTTC; CDR3 protein: CASSYPGQGNEQYF
clone size: .; V gene: TRBV28; J gene: TRBJ2-7; D gene: .; CDR3 DNA: TGTGCCAGCAGTCTCTCTGTTGCGGCCTCCTACGAGCAGTACTTC; CDR3 protein: CASSLSVAASYEQYF
clone size: .; V gene: TRBV9; J gene: TRBJ2-5; D gene: .; CDR3 DNA: TGTGCCAGCAGCGTAGGAGCCGCACCTTACCAAGAGACCCAGTACTTC; CDR3 protein: CASSVGAAPYQETQYF
clone size: .; V gene: TRBV7-9; J gene: TRBJ1-2; D gene: .; CDR3 DNA: TGTGCCAGCAGCACCGGGTCGGGAGGCAGGGGTGGCTACACCTTC; CDR3 protein: CASSTGSGGRGGYTF
clone size: .; V gene: TRBV28; J gene: TRBJ2-3; D gene: TRBD2; CDR3 DNA: TGTGCCAGCAGTTTAAGTCTAGCGGGAACTAGCACAGATACGCAGTATTTT; CDR3 protein: CASSLSLAGTSTDTQYF
clone size: .; V gene: TRBV7-6; J gene: TRBJ1-2; D gene: TRBD1; CDR3 DNA: TGTGCCAGCAGCTTAGAACAGGGGGACCATGGCTACACCTTC; CDR3 protein: CASSLEQGDHGYTF
clone size: .; V gene: TRBV7-2; J gene: TRBJ1-1; D gene: .; CDR3 DNA: TGTGCCAGCAGCCACGGGGAGCTAAAGAACACTGAAGCTTTCTTT; CDR3 protein: CASSHGELKNTEAFF
clone size: .; V gene: TRBV6-5; J gene: TRBJ2-1; D gene: TRBD1; CDR3 DNA: TGTGCCACCGGCGGGACAGGGGGCCGGGAGCAGTTCTTC; CDR3 protein: CATGGTGGREQFF
clone size: .; V gene: TRBV4-1; J gene: TRBJ1-4; D gene: .; CDR3 DNA: TGCGCCAGCAGCCGGGACAAATTACTCTCTGCAACTAATGAAAAACTGTTTTTT; CDR3 protein: CASSRDKLLSATNEKLFF